The sequence of this TCR beta chain was determined in a study of blood T cell repertoires in COVID-19. Across the study: Collection of acute and convalescent COVID-19 samples took place in the United States, Italy and Spain. T cells, B-cell-depleted T cells, or PBMCs provided the cDNA or gDNA that served as material.

Produced via immunoSEQ multiplex PCR; TCRdb's table is partial and in-frame only. The sample lists about 190,000 clones; around 85% were seen once. The sequenced sample was peripheral blood. This sequence was found in a man aged 50 to 60 who had recovered from COVID-19.

This chain's CDR3 is CSGGTETSTDTQYF. In nucleotides, the CDR3 is TGCAGCGGCGGGACAGAAACTAGCACAGATACGCAGTATTTT. The V gene is TRBV29-1, the J gene TRBJ2-3; a possible D gene is TRBD1 (7 bases). V was shortened by 7 bases and J by 0 bases, with 14 bases between the two germline ends. This CDR3 is built from 14 residues. Germline V gene lookup returns CDR1 SQVTM and CDR2 ANQGSEA.